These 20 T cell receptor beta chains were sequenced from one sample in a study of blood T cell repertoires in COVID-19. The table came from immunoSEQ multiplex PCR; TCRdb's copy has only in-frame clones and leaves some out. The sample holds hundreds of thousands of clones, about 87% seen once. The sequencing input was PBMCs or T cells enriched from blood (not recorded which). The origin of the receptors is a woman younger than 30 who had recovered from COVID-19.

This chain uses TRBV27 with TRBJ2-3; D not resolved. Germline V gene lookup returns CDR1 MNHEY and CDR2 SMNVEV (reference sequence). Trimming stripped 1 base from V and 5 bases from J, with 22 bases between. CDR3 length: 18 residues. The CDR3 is CASSLFSIKTLDQDTQYF. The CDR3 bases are TGTGCCAGCAGTTTATTCTCAATAAAAACTTTAGATCAAGATACGCAGTATTTT.

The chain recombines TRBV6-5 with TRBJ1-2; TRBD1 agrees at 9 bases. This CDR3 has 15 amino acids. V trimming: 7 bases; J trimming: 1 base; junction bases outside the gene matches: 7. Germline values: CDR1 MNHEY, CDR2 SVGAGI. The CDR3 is CASTWDREYNYGYTF. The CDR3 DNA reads TGTGCCAGCACCTGGGACAGGGAATATAACTATGGCTACACCTTC.

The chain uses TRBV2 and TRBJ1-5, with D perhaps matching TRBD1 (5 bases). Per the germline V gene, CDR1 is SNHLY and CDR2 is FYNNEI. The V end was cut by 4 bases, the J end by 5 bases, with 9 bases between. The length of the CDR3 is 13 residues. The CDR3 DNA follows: TGTGCCAGCAGTGGAGACAGACATCAGCCCCAGCATTTT. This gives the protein CASSGDRHQPQHF.

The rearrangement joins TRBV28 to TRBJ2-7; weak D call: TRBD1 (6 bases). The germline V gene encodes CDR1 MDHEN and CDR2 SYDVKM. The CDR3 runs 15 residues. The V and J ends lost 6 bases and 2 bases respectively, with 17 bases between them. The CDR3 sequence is CASSPRGIYPYEQYF. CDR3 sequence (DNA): TGTGCCAGCAGCCCGAGGGGGATCTACCCCTACGAGCAGTACTTC. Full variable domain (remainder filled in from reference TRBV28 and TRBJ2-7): DVKVTQSSRYLVKRTGEKVFLECVQDMDHENMFWYRQDPGLGLRLIYFSYDVKMKEKGDIPEGYSVSREKKERFSLILESASTNQTSMYLCASSPRGIYPYEQYFGPGTRLTVT.

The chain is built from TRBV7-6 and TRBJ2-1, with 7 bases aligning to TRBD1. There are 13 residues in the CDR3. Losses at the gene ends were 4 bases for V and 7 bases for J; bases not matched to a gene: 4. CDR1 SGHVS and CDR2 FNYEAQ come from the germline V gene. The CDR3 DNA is TGTGCCAGCAGCTCAGACAGGGCGAATGAGCAGTTCTTC. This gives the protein CASSSDRANEQFF.

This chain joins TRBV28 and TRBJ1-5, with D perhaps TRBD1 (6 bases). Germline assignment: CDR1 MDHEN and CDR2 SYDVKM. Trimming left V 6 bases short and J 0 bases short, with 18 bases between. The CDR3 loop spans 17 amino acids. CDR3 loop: CASRRPGVIDSNQPQHF. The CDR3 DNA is TGTGCCAGCAGGAGGCCAGGGGTGATTGATAGCAATCAGCCCCAGCATTTT.

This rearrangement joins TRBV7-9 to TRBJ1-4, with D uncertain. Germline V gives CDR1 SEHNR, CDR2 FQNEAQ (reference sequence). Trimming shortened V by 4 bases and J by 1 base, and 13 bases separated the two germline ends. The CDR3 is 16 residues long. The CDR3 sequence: CASSSRFRVTNEKLFF. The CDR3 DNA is TGTGCCAGCAGCTCCCGCTTTCGGGTAACTAATGAAAAACTGTTTTTT.

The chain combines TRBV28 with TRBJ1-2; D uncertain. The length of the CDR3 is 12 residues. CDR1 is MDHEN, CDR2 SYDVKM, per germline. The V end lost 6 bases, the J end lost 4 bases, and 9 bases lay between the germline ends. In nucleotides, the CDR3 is TGTGCCAGCAGCCCTTTATCCTATGGCTACACCTTC. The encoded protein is CASSPLSYGYTF.

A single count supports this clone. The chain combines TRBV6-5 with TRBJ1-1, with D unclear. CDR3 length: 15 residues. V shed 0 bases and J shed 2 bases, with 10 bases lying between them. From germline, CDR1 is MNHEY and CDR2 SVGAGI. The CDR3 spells CASSYSIQANTEAFF. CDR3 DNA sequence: TGTGCCAGCAGTTACTCGATTCAGGCTAACACTGAAGCTTTCTTT.

CDR3 region: CASSPPGLGADTQYF. In nucleotides, the CDR3 is TGCGCCAGCAGCCCACCGGGACTAGGAGCAGATACGCAGTATTTT. The chain joins TRBV5-1 to TRBJ2-3; 8 bases line up with TRBD2. The CDR3 loop spans 15 amino acids. The trim removed 4 bases at V and 4 bases at J, leaving 8 bases unmatched. In germline, CDR1 is SGHRS, CDR2 YFSETQ.

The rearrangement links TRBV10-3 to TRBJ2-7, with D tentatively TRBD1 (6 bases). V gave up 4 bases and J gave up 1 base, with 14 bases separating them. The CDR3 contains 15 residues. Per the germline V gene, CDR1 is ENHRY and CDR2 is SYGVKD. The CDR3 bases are TGTGCCATCAGTGGAGGAGCAGGGGTTTCCTACGAGCAGTACTTC. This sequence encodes CAISGGAGVSYEQYF.

The CDR3 nucleotides are TGTGCCGCGGGACAGGGGTCTGGTGAGCAGTACTTC. Translated, it gives CAAGQGSGEQYF. This rearrangement joins TRBV10-3 to TRBJ2-7, with 10 positions matching TRBD1. Germline CDR1 and CDR2: ENHRY and SYGVKD. The V gene end was trimmed by 11 bases and the J gene end by 7 bases; junction bases not matched to a gene: 8. This CDR3 is built from 12 residues.

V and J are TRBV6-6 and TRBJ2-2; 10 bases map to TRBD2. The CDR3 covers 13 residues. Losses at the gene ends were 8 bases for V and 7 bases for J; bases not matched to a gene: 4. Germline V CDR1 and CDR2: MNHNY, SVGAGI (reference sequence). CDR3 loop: CASALAGFGELFF. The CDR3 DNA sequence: TGTGCCAGCGCACTAGCGGGGTTCGGGGAGCTGTTTTTT.

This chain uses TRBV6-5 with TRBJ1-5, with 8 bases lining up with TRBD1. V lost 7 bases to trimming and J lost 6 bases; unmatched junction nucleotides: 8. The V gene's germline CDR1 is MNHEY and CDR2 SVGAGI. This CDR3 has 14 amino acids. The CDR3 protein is CASTKGQGSQPQHF. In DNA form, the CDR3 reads TGTGCCAGCACCAAAGGACAGGGATCTCAGCCCCAGCATTTT.

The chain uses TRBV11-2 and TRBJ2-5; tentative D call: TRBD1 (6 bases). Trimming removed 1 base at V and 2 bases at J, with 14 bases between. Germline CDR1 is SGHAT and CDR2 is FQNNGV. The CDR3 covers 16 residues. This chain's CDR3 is CASSLGWSGVQETQYF. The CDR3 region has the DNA TGTGCCAGCAGCTTAGGGTGGTCAGGGGTACAAGAGACCCAGTACTTC.

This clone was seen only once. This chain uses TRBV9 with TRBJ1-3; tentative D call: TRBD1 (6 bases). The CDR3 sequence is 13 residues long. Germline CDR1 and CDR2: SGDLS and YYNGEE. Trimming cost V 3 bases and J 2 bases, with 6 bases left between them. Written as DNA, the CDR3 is TGTGCCAGCAGCGGGGACACTGGAAACACCATATATTTT. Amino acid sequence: CASSGDTGNTIYF.

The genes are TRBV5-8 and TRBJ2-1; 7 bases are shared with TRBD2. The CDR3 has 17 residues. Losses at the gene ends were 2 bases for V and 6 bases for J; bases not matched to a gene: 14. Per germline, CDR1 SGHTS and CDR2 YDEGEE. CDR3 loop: CASSFRVGGLAVNEQFF. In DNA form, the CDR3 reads TGTGCCAGCAGCTTTCGGGTGGGGGGTCTAGCGGTCAATGAGCAGTTCTTC.

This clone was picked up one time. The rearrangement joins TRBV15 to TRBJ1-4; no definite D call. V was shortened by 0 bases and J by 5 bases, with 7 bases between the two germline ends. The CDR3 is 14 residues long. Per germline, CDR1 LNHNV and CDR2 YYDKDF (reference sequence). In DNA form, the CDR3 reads TGTGCCACCAGCAGAGAGATACGGAATGAAAAACTGTTTTTT. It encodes CATSREIRNEKLFF.

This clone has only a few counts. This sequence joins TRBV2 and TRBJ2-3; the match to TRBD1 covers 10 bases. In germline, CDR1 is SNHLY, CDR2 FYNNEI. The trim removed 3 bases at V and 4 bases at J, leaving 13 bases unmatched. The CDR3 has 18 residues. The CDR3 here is CASSDIFAGQGPPDTQYF. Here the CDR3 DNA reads TGTGCCAGCAGTGATATTTTTGCGGGACAGGGGCCCCCAGATACGCAGTATTTT.

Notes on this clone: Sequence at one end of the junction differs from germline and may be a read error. The CDR3 sequence is CASRTGRAEAFF. Written as DNA, the CDR3 is TGTGCGAGCAGGACAGGGCGCGCTGAAGCTTTCTTT. The rearrangement uses TRBV7-6 and TRBJ1-1, with 8 bases that match TRBD1. CDR1 and CDR2 (germline): SGHVS, FNYEAQ. The CDR3 runs 12 residues. Together with reference TRBV7-6 and TRBJ1-1, the CDR3 gives the full variable domain: GAGVSQSPRYKVTKRGQDVALRCDPISGHVSLYWYRQALGQGPEFLTYFNYEAQQDKSGLPNDRFSAERPEGSISTLTIQRTEQRDSAMYRCASRTGRAEAFFGQGTRLTVV.